This is a list of T cell receptor beta chains from one sample in a study of CD8+ T cells in alopecia areata. TCRdb's table, derived via immunoSEQ multiplex PCR, lists solely in-frame clones and lacks some. This sample has more than 150,000 clones, with approximately 50% found just once. The starting material was CD8+ T cells sorted from blood, obtained at week 52, from a patient treated with tofacitinib. The receptors originated from a human donor with alopecia areata. Both conserved end residues are part of each CDR3. The D gene is left open where the match is weak. Clone sizes are given selectively: once, few, many, or a class where the clone is expanded.

>few|TRBV30|NA|13|TRBJ2-1
CAWSVVSYNEQFF
TGTGCCTGGAGTGTAGTCTCCTACAATGAGCAGTTCTTC
>NA|TRBV7-9|NA|13|TRBJ2-3
CASSLEWGDTQYF
TGTGCCAGCAGCTTAGAGTGGGGAGATACGCAGTATTTT
>NA|TRBV4-2|NA|16|TRBJ2-7
CASSPRTSFDGYEQYF
TGTGCCAGCAGCCCTCGGACATCGTTTGACGGATACGAGCAGTACTTC
>few|TRBV23-1|NA|15|TRBJ1-5
CASSQSRRNNQPQHF
TGCGCCAGCAGTCAATCCAGGCGGAATAATCAGCCCCAGCATTTT
>many|TRBV4-1|NA|15|TRBJ2-1
CASSQGVGSYNEQFF
TGCGCCAGCAGCCAAGGGGTCGGCAGCTACAATGAGCAGTTCTTC
>NA|TRBV4-2|TRBD2|17|TRBJ2-3
CASSQRLAGGPADTQYF
TGTGCCAGCAGCCAACGACTAGCGGGGGGGCCGGCAGATACGCAGTATTTT
>NA|TRBV25-1|TRBD1|16|TRBJ2-2
CASSDPSRTGAGELFF
TGTGCCAGCAGTGACCCCTCTCGGACAGGGGCCGGGGAGCTGTTTTTT
>NA|TRBV7-2|NA|12|TRBJ1-1
CASSPHRDEAFF
TGTGCCAGCAGCCCCCACAGGGATGAAGCTTTCTTT
>NA|TRBV7-9|TRBD2|13|TRBJ2-7
CASSSVTSDEQYF
TGTGCCAGCAGCTCAGTGACTAGCGACGAGCAGTACTTC
>NA|TRBV5-6|NA|14|TRBJ1-6
CASSFFMQLSPLHF
TGTGCCAGCAGCTTCTTCATGCAACTTTCACCCCTCCACTTT
>NA|TRBV29-1|TRBD1|14|TRBJ2-3
CSVEPRGPTDTQYF
TGCAGCGTTGAACCGAGGGGGCCAACAGATACGCAGTATTTT
>NA|TRBV30|TRBD1|12|TRBJ1-1
CAGGTGGLEAFF
TGTGCCGGGGGGACAGGGGGTCTTGAAGCTTTCTTT
>NA|TRBV7-9|NA|12|TRBJ1-1
CASSSTWAEAFF
TGTGCCAGCAGCTCTACTTGGGCTGAAGCTTTCTTT
>NA|TRBV6-5|TRBD1|14|TRBJ2-5
CASSWTGLKETQYF
TGTGCCAGCAGTTGGACAGGGCTGAAAGAGACCCAGTACTTC
>NA|TRBV6-6|NA|13|TRBJ2-7
CASSYVPGYEQYF
TGTGCCAGCAGTTACGTCCCGGGATACGAGCAGTACTTC
>NA|TRBV15|TRBD2|15|TRBJ2-3
CATSREGTSGNTQYF
TGTGCCACCAGCAGAGAAGGGACTAGCGGGAATACGCAGTATTTT
>NA|TRBV10-3|NA|12|TRBJ2-7
CAISDMAYEQYF
TGTGCCATCAGTGACATGGCCTACGAGCAGTACTTC
>NA|TRBV10-3|TRBD2|13|TRBJ2-7
CAISPSGEDEQYF
TGTGCCATCAGCCCTAGCGGGGAAGACGAGCAGTACTTC
>NA|TRBV7-2|NA|15|TRBJ1-5
CASSLGPESNQPQHF
TGTGCCAGCAGCTTAGGACCTGAGAGCAATCAGCCCCAGCATTTT
>NA|TRBV4-3|NA|16|TRBJ2-1
CASSQDVGGPFNEQFF
TGCGCCAGCAGCCAAGATGTCGGGGGCCCATTCAATGAGCAGTTCTTC
>NA|TRBV4-2|NA|13|TRBJ1-1
CASSKGGGTEAFF
TGTGCCAGCAGCAAGGGCGGGGGGACTGAAGCTTTCTTT
>NA|TRBV11-2|TRBD2|14|TRBJ2-7
CASRLAGGPYEQYF
TGTGCCAGCAGACTAGCGGGGGGACCATACGAGCAGTACTTC
>NA|TRBV9|TRBD2|15|TRBJ2-1
CASSLGGGPMNEQFF
TGTGCCAGCAGCCTGGGCGGGGGGCCTATGAATGAGCAGTTCTTC
>NA|TRBV2|NA|13|TRBJ2-5
CASLGPPVETQYF
TGTGCCAGCCTTGGTCCGCCAGTAGAGACCCAGTACTTC
>NA|TRBV30|NA|14|TRBJ1-3
CAWNPDRSGNTIYF
TGTGCCTGGAACCCCGACAGATCTGGAAACACCATATATTTT
>NA|TRBV2|TRBD2|14|TRBJ2-5
CASRPRAAGETQYF
TGTGCCAGCAGACCACGGGCAGCGGGGGAGACCCAGTACTTC
>few|TRBV10-3|TRBD2|16|TRBJ2-1
CAISHTSGGSYNEQFF
TGTGCCATCAGTCACACTAGCGGGGGCTCCTACAATGAGCAGTTCTTC
>NA|TRBV27|NA|15|TRBJ1-1
CASFEGGRGKTEAFF
TGTGCCAGCTTCGAGGGGGGACGGGGGAAAACTGAAGCTTTCTTT
>few|TRBV18|NA|13|TRBJ1-5
CASSPPGSQVQHF
TGTGCCAGCTCACCACCTGGATCGCAGGTCCAGCATTTT
>NA|TRBV15|NA|15|TRBJ2-7
CATSRDWGPLGEQYF
TGTGCCACCAGCAGAGATTGGGGCCCCCTTGGCGAGCAGTACTTC
>few|TRBV6-1|NA|14|TRBJ1-5
CASSFELSNQPQHF
TGTGCCAGCAGTTTCGAATTGAGCAATCAGCCCCAGCATTTT
>NA|TRBV19|TRBD1|13|TRBJ1-2
CASSSRDSYGYTF
TGTGCCAGTAGTTCCCGGGACAGCTATGGCTACACCTTC
>few|TRBV30|TRBD1|18|TRBJ1-2
CAWSSGYRDSNKNYGYTF
TGTGCCTGGAGTTCGGGGTACCGGGACAGCAATAAAAACTATGGCTACACCTTC
>NA|TRBV15|NA|15|TRBJ2-5
CATSTTGRDQETQYF
TGTGCCACCAGCACCACGGGACGGGACCAAGAGACCCAGTACTTC
>NA|TRBV5-4|TRBD1|15|TRBJ1-2
CASSRSMDRSDGYTF
TGTGCCAGCAGCCGCTCCATGGACAGGTCGGATGGCTACACCTTC
>NA|TRBV7-9|NA|15|TRBJ2-5
CASSLVFGDWETQYF
TGTGCCAGCAGCTTAGTTTTTGGGGACTGGGAGACCCAGTACTTC
>NA|TRBV4-1|NA|15|TRBJ1-6
CASSQGHGLDSPLHF
TGCGCCAGCAGCCAAGGACATGGTTTGGATTCACCCCTCCACTTT
>NA|TRBV5-1|TRBD2|15|TRBJ2-1
CASSSSSGAYNEQFF
TGCGCCAGCAGCTCCTCTAGCGGGGCCTACAATGAGCAGTTCTTC
>NA|TRBV20-1|NA|11|TRBJ2-2
CSASWTGELFF
TGCAGTGCTAGTTGGACCGGGGAGCTGTTTTTT
>once|TRBV27|TRBD2|16|TRBJ2-5
CASSPVPGLPLETQYF
TGTGCCAGCAGCCCCGTACCGGGACTACCCTTGGAGACCCAGTACTTC
>NA|TRBV29-1|NA|10|TRBJ1-1
CSGQNTEAFF
TGCAGCGGTCAGAATACTGAAGCTTTCTTT
>NA|TRBV6-5|NA|16|TRBJ2-7
CASSYSSGQIHHEQYF
TGTGCCAGCAGTTACTCCTCCGGACAGATACATCACGAGCAGTACTTC
>NA|TRBV6-6|NA|14|TRBJ2-3
CASSYSGNTDTQYF
TGTGCCAGCAGTTACTCGGGCAACACAGATACGCAGTATTTT
>once|TRBV10-3|TRBD1|15|TRBJ2-7
CAISAQPGTGDEQYF
TGTGCCATCAGTGCGCAACCCGGGACAGGGGACGAGCAGTACTTC
>NA|TRBV27|NA|17|TRBJ1-2
CASSPSPRGRANYGYTF
TGTGCCAGCAGTCCATCCCCTCGAGGCAGGGCTAACTATGGCTACACCTTC
>NA|TRBV7-2|TRBD2|13|TRBJ2-5
CASRAGGIETQYF
TGTGCCAGCAGGGCGGGGGGGATAGAGACCCAGTACTTC
>NA|TRBV9|NA|12|TRBJ2-2
CASSVLTGELFF
TGTGCCAGCAGCGTCCTCACCGGGGAGCTGTTTTTT
>NA|TRBV13|NA|16|TRBJ1-6
CASSLGRWGSNSPLHF
TGTGCCAGCAGCCTGGGACGGTGGGGATCTAATTCACCCCTCCACTTT
>NA|TRBV11-2|TRBD2|14|TRBJ2-7
CASTGRGILHEQYF
TGTGCCAGCACCGGGAGGGGGATCCTCCACGAGCAGTACTTC
>few|TRBV2|TRBD1|12|TRBJ1-5
CASRTGAQPQHF
TGTGCCAGCAGGACAGGGGCTCAGCCCCAGCATTTT
>NA|TRBV30|NA|14|TRBJ2-2
CAWSPGTHTGELFF
TGTGCCTGGAGTCCCGGGACACACACCGGGGAGCTGTTTTTT
>NA|TRBV2|TRBD1|14|TRBJ2-3
CASTEGQGADTQYF
TGTGCCAGCACTGAGGGACAGGGAGCAGATACGCAGTATTTT
>NA|TRBV13|TRBD1|14|TRBJ1-2
CASSFFEGAYGYTF
TGTGCCAGCAGCTTCTTTGAGGGGGCCTATGGCTACACCTTC